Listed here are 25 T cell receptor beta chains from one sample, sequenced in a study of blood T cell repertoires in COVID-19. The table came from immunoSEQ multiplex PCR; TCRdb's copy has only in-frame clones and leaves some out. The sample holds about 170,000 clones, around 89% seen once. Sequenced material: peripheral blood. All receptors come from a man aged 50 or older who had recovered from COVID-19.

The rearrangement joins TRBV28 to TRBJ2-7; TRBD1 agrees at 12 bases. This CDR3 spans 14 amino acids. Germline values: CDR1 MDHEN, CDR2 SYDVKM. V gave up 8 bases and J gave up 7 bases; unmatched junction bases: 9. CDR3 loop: CASGRDRGQGEQYF. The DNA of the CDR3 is TGTGCCAGCGGCCGGGACAGGGGGCAAGGTGAGCAGTACTTC. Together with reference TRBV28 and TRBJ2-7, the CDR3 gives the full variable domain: DVKVTQSSRYLVKRTGEKVFLECVQDMDHENMFWYRQDPGLGLRLIYFSYDVKMKEKGDIPEGYSVSREKKERFSLILESASTNQTSMYLCASGRDRGQGEQYFGPGTRLTVT.

CDR3 sequence (DNA): TGTGCCTGGAGTGTATCGGGACAGGGGGCGCGAGGCAATCAGCCCCAGCATTTT. Protein product: CAWSVSGQGARGNQPQHF. The chain joins TRBV30 to TRBJ1-5; 12 bases map to TRBD1. The CDR3 has 18 amino acids. Germline assignment: CDR1 GTSNPN and CDR2 SVGIG (reference sequence). J lost 2 bases, V lost 0 bases, and 8 bases had no gene match.

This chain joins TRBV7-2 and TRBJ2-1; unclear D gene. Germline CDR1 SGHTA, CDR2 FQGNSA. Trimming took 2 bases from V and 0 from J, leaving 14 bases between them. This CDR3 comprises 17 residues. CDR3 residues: CASSLSPGVSSYNEQFF. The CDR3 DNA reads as TGTGCCAGCAGCTTATCCCCGGGTGTGAGCTCCTACAATGAGCAGTTCTTC.

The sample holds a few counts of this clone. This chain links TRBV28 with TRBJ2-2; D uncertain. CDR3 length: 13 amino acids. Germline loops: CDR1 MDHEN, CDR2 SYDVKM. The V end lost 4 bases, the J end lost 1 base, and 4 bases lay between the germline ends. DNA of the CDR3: TGTGCCAGCAGTTCGGGGAACACCGGGGAGCTGTTTTTT. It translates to CASSSGNTGELFF.

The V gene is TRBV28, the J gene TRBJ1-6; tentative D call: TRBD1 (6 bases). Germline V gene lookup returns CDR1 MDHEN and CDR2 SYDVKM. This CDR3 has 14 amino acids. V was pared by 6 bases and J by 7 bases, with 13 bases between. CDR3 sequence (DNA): TGTGCCAGCAGACTACAGGGATCGAATTCACCCCTCCACTTT. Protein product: CASRLQGSNSPLHF.

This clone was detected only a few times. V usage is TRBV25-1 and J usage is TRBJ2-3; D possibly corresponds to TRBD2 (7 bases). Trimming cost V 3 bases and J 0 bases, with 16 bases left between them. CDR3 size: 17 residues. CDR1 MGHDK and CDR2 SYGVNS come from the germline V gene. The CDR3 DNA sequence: TGTGCCAGCAGTGAGTGGGGCGGGGGCCTTAGCACAGATACGCAGTATTTT. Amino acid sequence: CASSEWGGGLSTDTQYF.

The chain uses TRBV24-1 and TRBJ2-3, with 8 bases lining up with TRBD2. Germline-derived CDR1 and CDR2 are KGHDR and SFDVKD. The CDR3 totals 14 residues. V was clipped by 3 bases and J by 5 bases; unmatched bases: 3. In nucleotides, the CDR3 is TGTGCCACCAGTGATAGCGGGGGATTAGATACGCAGTATTTT. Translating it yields CATSDSGGLDTQYF.

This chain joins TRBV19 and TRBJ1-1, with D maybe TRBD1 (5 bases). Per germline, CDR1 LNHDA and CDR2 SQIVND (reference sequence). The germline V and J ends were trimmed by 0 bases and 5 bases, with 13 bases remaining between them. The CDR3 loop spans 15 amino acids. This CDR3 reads CASSIDAGLETEAFF. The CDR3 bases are TGTGCCAGTAGTATAGACGCGGGGCTGGAAACTGAAGCTTTCTTT.

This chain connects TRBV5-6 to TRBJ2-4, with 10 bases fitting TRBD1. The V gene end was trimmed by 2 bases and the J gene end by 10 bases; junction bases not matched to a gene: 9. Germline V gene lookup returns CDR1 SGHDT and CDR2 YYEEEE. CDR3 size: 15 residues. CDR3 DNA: TGTGCCAGCAGCTTCTCCGGGACAGGGGTGGGTATTCAGTACTTC. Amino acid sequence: CASSFSGTGVGIQYF.

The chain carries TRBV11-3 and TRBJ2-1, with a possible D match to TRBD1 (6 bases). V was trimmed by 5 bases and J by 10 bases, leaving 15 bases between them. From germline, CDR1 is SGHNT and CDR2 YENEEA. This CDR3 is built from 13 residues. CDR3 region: CASSPGQTREQFF. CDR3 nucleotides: TGTGCCAGCAGCCCAGGACAGACACGAGAGCAGTTCTTC.

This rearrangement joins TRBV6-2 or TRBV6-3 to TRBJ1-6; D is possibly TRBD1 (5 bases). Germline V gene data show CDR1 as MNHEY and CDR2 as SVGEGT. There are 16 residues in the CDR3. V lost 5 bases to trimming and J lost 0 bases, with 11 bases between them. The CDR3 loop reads CASSPGHSSYNSPLHF. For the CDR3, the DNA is TGTGCCAGCAGTCCCGGACATAGCTCCTATAATTCACCCCTCCACTTT.

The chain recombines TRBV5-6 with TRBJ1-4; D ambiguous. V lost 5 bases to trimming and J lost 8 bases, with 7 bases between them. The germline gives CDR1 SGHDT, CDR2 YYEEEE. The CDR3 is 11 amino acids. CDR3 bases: TGTGCCAGCAGTAGAGAGGAAAAACTGTTTTTT. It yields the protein CASSREEKLFF.

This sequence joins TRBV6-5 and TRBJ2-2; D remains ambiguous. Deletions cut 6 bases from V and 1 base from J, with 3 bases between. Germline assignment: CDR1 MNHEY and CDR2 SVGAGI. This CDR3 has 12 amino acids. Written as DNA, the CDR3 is TGTGCCAGCAGCCGGAACACCGGGGAGCTGTTTTTT. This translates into CASSRNTGELFF.

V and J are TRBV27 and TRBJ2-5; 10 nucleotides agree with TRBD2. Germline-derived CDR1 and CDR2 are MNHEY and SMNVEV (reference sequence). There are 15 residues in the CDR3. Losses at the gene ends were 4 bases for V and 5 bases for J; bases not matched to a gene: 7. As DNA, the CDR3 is TGTGCCAGCAGTTCCTTAGCGGGGGGCCGGGAGACCCAGTACTTC. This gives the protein CASSSLAGGRETQYF.

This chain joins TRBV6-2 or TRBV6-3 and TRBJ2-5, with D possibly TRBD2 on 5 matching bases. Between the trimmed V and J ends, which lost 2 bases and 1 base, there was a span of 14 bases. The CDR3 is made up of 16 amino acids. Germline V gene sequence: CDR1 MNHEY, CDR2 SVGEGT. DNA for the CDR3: TGTGCCAGCAGTTACCCTAATATAGCGTCCCAAGAGACCCAGTACTTC. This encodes CASSYPNIASQETQYF.

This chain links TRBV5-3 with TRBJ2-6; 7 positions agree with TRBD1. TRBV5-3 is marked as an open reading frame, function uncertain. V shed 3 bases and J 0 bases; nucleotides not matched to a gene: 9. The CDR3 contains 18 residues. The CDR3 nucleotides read TGTGCCAGAAGCTCCTCAGACAGGGCGAACTCTGGGGCCAACGTCCTGACTTTC. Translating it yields CARSSSDRANSGANVLTF.

Here the CDR3 DNA reads TGTGCCAGCAGTTCCAGGGCAGAAGCTTTCTTT. Translation: CASSSRAEAFF. This chain connects TRBV27 to TRBJ1-1, with D perhaps TRBD1 (5 bases). Germline V gives CDR1 MNHEY, CDR2 SMNVEV (reference sequence). V lost 4 bases and J 8 bases, leaving 8 bases between the germline ends. The CDR3 spans 11 residues.

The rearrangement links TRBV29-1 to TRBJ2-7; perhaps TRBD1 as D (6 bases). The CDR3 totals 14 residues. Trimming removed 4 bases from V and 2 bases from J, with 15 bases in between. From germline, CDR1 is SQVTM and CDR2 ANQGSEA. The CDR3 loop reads CSVVSGDGPYEQYF. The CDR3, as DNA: TGCAGCGTTGTTTCAGGGGACGGGCCCTACGAGCAGTACTTC.

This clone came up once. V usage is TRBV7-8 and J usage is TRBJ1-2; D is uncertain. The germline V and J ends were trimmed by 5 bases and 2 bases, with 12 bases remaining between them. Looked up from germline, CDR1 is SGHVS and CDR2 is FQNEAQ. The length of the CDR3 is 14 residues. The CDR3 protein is CASSPRSSNYGYTF. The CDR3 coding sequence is TGTGCCAGCAGCCCGCGGTCCTCCAACTATGGCTACACCTTC.

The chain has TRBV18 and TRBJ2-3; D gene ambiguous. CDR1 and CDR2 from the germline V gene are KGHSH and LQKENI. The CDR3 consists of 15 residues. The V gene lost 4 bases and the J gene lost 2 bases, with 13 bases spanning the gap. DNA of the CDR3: TGTGCCAGCTCACTAACTATTGGTTACACAGATACGCAGTATTTT. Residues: CASSLTIGYTDTQYF.

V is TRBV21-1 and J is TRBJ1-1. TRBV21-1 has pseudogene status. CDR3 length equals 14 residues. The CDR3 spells CASSKGRRSTEAFF. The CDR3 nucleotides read TGTGCCAGCAGCAAAGGCCGCCGGAGCACTGAAGCTTTCTTT.

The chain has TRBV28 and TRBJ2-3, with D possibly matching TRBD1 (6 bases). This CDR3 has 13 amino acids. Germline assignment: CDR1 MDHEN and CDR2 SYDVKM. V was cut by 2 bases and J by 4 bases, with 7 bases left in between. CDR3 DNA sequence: TGTGCCAGCAGTTTAGGGGGCCCAGATACGCAGTATTTT. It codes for CASSLGGPDTQYF. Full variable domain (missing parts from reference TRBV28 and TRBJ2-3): DVKVTQSSRYLVKRTGEKVFLECVQDMDHENMFWYRQDPGLGLRLIYFSYDVKMKEKGDIPEGYSVSREKKERFSLILESASTNQTSMYLCASSLGGPDTQYFGPGTRLTVL.

CDR3 nucleotide sequence: TGTGCCAGTAGTATTTTGGGGGGAACTGGCTACACCTTC. This encodes CASSILGGTGYTF. The rearrangement links TRBV19 to TRBJ1-2, with D perhaps TRBD1 (5 bases). The CDR3 contains 13 residues. V was trimmed by 3 bases and J by 7 bases, leaving 12 bases between them. The germline gives CDR1 LNHDA, CDR2 SQIVND (reference sequence).

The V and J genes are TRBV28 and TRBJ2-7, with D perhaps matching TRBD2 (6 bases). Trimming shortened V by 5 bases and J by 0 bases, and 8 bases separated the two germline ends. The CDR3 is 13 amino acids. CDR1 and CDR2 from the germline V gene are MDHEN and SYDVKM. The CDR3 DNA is TGTGCCAGCAGTGAGCGGGCCTCCTACGAGCAGTACTTC. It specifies CASSERASYEQYF.

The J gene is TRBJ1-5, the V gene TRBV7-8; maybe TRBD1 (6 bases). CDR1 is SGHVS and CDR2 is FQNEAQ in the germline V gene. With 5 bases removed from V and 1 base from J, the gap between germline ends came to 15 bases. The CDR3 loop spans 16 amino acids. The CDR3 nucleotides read TGTGCCAGCAGCCCGAGGTCTAGGGGGAGCAATCAGCCCCAGCATTTT. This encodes CASSPRSRGSNQPQHF.